This TCR beta chain was retrieved from a study of CD8 T cells in ankylosing spondylitis. Regarding the study as a whole: For ankylosing spondylitis blood, a TCR beta motif of about eight highly homologous variants appeared characteristic.

From germline, CDR1 is DFQATT and CDR2 SNEGSKA (reference sequence). The trim removed 2 bases at V and 2 bases at J, leaving 2 bases unmatched. The CDR3 has 14 amino acids. This clonotype was detected many times. What it binds is not known. MiXCR was run by TCRdb on the 5' RACE reads, yielding one entry per CDR3 protein. In the table there are about 240,000 distinct CDR3 sequences, 7.5% to 9.5% of which are singletons. The source of this sequence is a female donor with ankylosing spondylitis or in good health (not recorded which). This sequence joins TRBV20-1 and TRBJ1-5, with 8 bases that match TRBD1. Sequenced material: blood, either unsorted or a sorted T cell fraction (not recorded which). The CDR3 loop reads CSARTGGGNQPQHF. CDR3 nucleotides: TGCAGTGCTAGAACAGGGGGTGGCAATCAGCCCCAGCATTTT.